The source of this TCR beta chain is a study of ipilimumab plus nivolumab after autologous stem cell transplantation. General observations from the study: The authors say TCR, Treg and microbiome findings warrant further study.

In its sample, this clone was seen once. The antigen remains unidentified. Data came from immunoSEQ multiplex PCR; TCRdb stores just in-frame clones and leaves some out. Of 12,000 or so clones listed, about 70% are singletons. The sample consisted of PBMCs, taken in a trial of ipilimumab plus nivolumab as post-transplant consolidation. This TCR was sampled from a male donor with diffuse large B-cell lymphoma.

The CDR3: CASSKTSGGRGETQYF. The CDR3 region has the DNA TGCGCCAGCAGCAAGACTAGCGGGGGCCGGGGGGAGACCCAGTACTTC. The gene calls are TRBV5-1 and TRBJ2-5, with TRBD2 identical over 12 bases. Trimming took 4 bases from V and 5 from J; bases not matched to a gene: 9. The CDR3 extends over 16 amino acids. The germline gives CDR1 SGHRS, CDR2 YFSETQ.